A selection of T cell receptor beta chains follows, all from one sample in a study of sequential checkpoint blockade in melanoma. Clones were read by immunoSEQ multiplex PCR, and TCRdb kept only the in-frame ones, dropping some. The data show approximately 37,000 clones, 80% to 90% seen once. Sequenced material: CD8+ T cells sorted from blood (inferred from file names), taken from a patient given nivolumab and ipilimumab in sequence. These receptor sequences come from a human donor with melanoma. The CDR3 runs from the conserved cysteine through the conserved F or W. D genes are given only for firm matches. A row's size may be missing; if present it is once, few, many or a size class.

- - TRBJ2-7 TRBV19 TGTGCCAGTAGTTCCACAGGGTACGAGCAGTACTTC CASSSTGYEQYF
TRBD2 - TRBJ2-2 TRBV2 TGTGCCACCTTCCCCCGGGAGGGGCCCGTCACCGGGGAGCTGTTTTTT CATFPREGPVTGELFF
- - TRBJ1-2 TRBV23-1 TGCGCCAGCAGTCTACCCCACAGGAGGGCAGAACGCTCTAACTATGGCTACACCTTC CASSLPHRRAERSNYGYTF
- - TRBJ1-2 TRBV9 TGTGCCAGCAGCCTACGGAGGGACGGCCCCTACTATGGCTACACCTTC CASSLRRDGPYYGYTF
TRBD1 - TRBJ1-1 TRBV18 TGTGCCAGCTCACCATGGACAGGCGGGCTGAACACTGAAGCTTTCTTT CASSPWTGGLNTEAFF
- once TRBJ1-1 TRBV5-1 TGCGCCAGCAGCTTGGAGGGGACTGAAGCTTTCTTT CASSLEGTEAFF
TRBD2 - TRBJ2-1 TRBV27 TGTGCCAGCAGTTGGCTAGCGGGAGACGCTGAGCAGTTCTTC CASSWLAGDAEQFF
- once TRBJ1-1 TRBV4-1 TGCGCCAGCAGGGGGGGACGCACTGAAGCTTTCTTT CASRGGRTEAFF
- once TRBJ2-1 TRBV5-4 TGTGCCTACGACGGCGGAAACAATGAGCAGTTCTTC CAYDGGNNEQFF
- - TRBJ1-4 TRBV23-1 TGCGCCAGCAGCTCAGGGAGGGTTTGGGAAAAACTGTTTTTT CASSSGRVWEKLFF
TRBD1 - TRBJ1-1 TRBV19 TGTGCCAGTAGTATCCCCGGGACAGTATACATGAACACTGAAGCTTTCTTT CASSIPGTVYMNTEAFF
- - TRBJ2-1 TRBV29-1 TGCAGCGCTGACGGAATAGGGGTCTACAATGAGCAGTTCTTC CSADGIGVYNEQFF
- - TRBJ2-3 TRBV7-9 TGTGCCAGCAGGGCGCAGGGAGGTTGGACAGATACGCAGTATTTT CASRAQGGWTDTQYF
- - TRBJ2-4 TRBV5-6 TGTGCCAGCAGCCCGGGAAGGGGGACCATTCAGTACTTC CASSPGRGTIQYF
- - TRBJ1-1 TRBV6-5 TGTGCCAGCAGTTACTCGAGTAACAGCCCGGGGACTGAAGCTTTCTTT CASSYSSNSPGTEAFF
- - TRBJ2-7 TRBV27 TGTGCCAGCAGTTTATCATCTCAGGGGCCTCGGGGTTACGAGCAGTACTTC CASSLSSQGPRGYEQYF
TRBD1 - TRBJ2-7 TRBV19 TGTGCCAGTAGCCTATCGACAGGGGCCTACGAGCAGTACTTC CASSLSTGAYEQYF
TRBD2 - TRBJ2-5 TRBV30 TGTGCCTGGAGTCACAGCGGGGGGGCCGGGGAGACCCAGTACTTC CAWSHSGGAGETQYF
- - TRBJ2-1 TRBV6-5 TGTGCCAGCAGTTACTCGAGAGCGAGCTCCTACAATGAGCAGTTCTTC CASSYSRASSYNEQFF
TRBD1 - TRBJ1-5 TRBV28 TGTGCCAGCAGTTTGGAGGGGGCCGGCAATCAGCCCCAGCATTTT CASSLEGAGNQPQHF
TRBD1 - TRBJ1-4 TRBV4-1 TGCGCCAGCAGCCAAGCTGGACAGGGTGGGGAGGAAAAACTGTTTTTT CASSQAGQGGEEKLFF
TRBD1 - TRBJ1-2 TRBV28 TGTGCCAGCAGTTTATTAATGACAGGGGGCGACTATGGCTACACCTTC CASSLLMTGGDYGYTF
TRBD1 - TRBJ2-7 TRBV5-1 TGCGCCAGCAGCCCCGGGACAGATGTCTACGAGCAGTACTTC CASSPGTDVYEQYF
- few TRBJ2-2 TRBV6-4 TGTGCCAGCAGTCCCCAGGCAGGGAACACCGGGGAGCTGTTTTTT CASSPQAGNTGELFF
- - TRBJ2-7 TRBV9 TGTGCCAGCAGCGTAGGGGGGGGGCACGAGCAGTACTTC CASSVGGGHEQYF
TRBD1 - TRBJ2-7 TRBV19 TGTGCCAGTAGTATGATGGGACAGGGGTATAACGAGCAGTACTTC CASSMMGQGYNEQYF
TRBD2 once TRBJ2-7 TRBV6-5 TGTGCCAGCAGCGAGAGCGGGGGGGATACCTACGAGCAGTACTTC CASSESGGDTYEQYF
TRBD1 - TRBJ2-7 TRBV7-8 TGTGCCAGCAGCTTAGTTGGGGACAGTCCCTACGAGCAGTACTTC CASSLVGDSPYEQYF
- medium-sized TRBJ1-1 TRBV28 TGTGCCAGCAGTTATGAGCCGAACACTGAAGCTTTCTTT CASSYEPNTEAFF